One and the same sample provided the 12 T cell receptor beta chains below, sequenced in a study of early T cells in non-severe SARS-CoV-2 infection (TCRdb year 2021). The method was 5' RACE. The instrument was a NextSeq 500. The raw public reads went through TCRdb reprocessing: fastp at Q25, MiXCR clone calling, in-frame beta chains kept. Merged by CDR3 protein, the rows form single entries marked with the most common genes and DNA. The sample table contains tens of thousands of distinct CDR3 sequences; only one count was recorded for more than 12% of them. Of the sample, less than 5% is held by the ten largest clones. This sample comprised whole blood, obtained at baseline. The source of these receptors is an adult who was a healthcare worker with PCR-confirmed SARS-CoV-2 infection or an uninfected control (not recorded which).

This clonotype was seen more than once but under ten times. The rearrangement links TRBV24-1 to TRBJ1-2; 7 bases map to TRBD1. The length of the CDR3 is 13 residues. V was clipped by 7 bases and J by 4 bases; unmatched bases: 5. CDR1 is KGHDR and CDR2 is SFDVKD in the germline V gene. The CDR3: CATSPRGGYGYTF. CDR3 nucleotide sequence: TGTGCCACCAGCCCCAGGGGGGGCTATGGCTACACCTTC.

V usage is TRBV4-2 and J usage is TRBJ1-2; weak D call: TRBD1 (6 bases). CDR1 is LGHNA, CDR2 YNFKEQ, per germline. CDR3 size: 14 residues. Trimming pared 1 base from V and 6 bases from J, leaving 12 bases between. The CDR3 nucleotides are TGTGCCAGCAGCCAAGTCAGGGGTGAGGATGGCTACACCTTC. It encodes CASSQVRGEDGYTF.

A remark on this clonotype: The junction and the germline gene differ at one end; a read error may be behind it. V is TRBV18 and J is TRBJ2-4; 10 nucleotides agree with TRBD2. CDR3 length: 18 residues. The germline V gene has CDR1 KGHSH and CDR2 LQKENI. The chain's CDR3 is CASSPVLAGGGAKSIQYF. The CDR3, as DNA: TGTGCCAGCTCACCCGTATTAGCGGGAGGCGGGGCCAAAAGCATTCAGTACTTC.

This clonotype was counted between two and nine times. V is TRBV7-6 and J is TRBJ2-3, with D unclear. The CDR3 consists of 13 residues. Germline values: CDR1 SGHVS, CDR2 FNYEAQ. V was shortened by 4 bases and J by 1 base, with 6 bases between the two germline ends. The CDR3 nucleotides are TGTGCCAGCAGCTGGGCAGGCACAGATACGCAGTATTTT. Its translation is CASSWAGTDTQYF.

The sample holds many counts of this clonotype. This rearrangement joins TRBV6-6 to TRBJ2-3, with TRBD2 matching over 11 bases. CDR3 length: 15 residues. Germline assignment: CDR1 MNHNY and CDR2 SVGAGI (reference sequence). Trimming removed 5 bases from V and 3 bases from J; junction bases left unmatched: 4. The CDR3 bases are TGTGCCAGCAGTCCGACTAGCGGGAATACAGATACGCAGTATTTT. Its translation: CASSPTSGNTDTQYF.

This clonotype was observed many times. CDR3 coding DNA: TGTGCCAGCACCTACTCTTCGGATAGTGACATTCAGTACTTC. Translated: CASTYSSDSDIQYF. The chain has TRBV12-3 or TRBV12-4 and TRBJ2-4; D gene uncertain. This CDR3 spans 14 amino acids. Trimming took 7 bases from V and 8 from J, leaving 18 bases between them.

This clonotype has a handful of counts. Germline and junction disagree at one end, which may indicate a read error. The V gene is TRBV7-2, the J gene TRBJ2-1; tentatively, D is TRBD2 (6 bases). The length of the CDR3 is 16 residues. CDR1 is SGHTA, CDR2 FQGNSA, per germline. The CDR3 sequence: CASSLGAGLRKNEQFF. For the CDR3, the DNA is TGTGCCAGCAGTTTAGGGGCGGGACTTAGAAAAAATGAGCAGTTCTTC.

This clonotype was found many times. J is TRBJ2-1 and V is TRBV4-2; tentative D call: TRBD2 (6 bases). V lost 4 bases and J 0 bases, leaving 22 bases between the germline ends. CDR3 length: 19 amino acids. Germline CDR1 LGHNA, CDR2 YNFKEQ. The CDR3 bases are TGTGCCAGCAGCCCCGGGGTAGCGGTTAGACGGGGCTCCTACAATGAGCAGTTCTTC. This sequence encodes CASSPGVAVRRGSYNEQFF.

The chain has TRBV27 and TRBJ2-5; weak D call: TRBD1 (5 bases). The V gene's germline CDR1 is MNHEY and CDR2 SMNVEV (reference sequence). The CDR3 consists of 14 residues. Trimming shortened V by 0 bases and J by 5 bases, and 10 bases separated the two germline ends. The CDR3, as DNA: TGTGCCAGCAGTTTATCGTGGCAGGGTGAGACCCAGTACTTC. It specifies CASSLSWQGETQYF.

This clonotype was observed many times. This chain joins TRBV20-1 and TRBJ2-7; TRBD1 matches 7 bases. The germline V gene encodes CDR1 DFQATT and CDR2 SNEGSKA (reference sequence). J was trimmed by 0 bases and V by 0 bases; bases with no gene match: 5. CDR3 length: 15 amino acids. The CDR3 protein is CSARDGQESSYEQYF. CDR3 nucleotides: TGCAGTGCTAGAGATGGACAGGAGAGCTCCTACGAGCAGTACTTC.

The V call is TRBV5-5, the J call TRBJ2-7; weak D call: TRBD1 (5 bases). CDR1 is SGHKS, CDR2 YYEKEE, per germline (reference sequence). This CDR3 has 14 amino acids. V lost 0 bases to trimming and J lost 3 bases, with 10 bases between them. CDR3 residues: CASSLAGQGYEQYF. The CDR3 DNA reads TGTGCCAGCAGCTTGGCAGGGCAGGGCTACGAGCAGTACTTC. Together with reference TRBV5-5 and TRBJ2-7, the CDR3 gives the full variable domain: DAGVTQSPTHLIKTRGQQVTLRCSPISGHKSVSWYQQVLGQGPQFIFQYYEKEERGRGNFPDRFSARQFPNYSSELNVNALLLGDSALYLCASSLAGQGYEQYFGPGTRLTVT.

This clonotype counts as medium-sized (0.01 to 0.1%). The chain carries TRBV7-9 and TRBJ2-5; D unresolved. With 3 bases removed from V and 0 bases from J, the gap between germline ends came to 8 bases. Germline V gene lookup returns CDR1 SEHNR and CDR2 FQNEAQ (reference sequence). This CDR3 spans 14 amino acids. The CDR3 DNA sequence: TGTGCCAGCAGCTTTAGTGGGAACCAAGAGACCCAGTACTTC. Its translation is CASSFSGNQETQYF.